This record looks at one T cell receptor (beta chain) sequence and its context. The sample originates from a study of blood T cell repertoires in COVID-19. As processed by the authors: Amplification of reference gene primers provided the estimated nucleated cell counts. The data were produced by immunoSEQ multiplex PCR, yet TCRdb's version contains in-frame clones alone and is incomplete. The DNA was the basis for D and trimming; V, J and clone size are from that table. This sample has some 170,000 clones, with roughly 82% found just once. The source material was PBMCs or T cells enriched from blood (not recorded which). The sequence was collected from a man between 50 and 59 years old who had recovered from COVID-19.

The CDR3 sequence: CASSLDRVGNQPQHF. The CDR3 nucleotides are TGTGCCAGCAGCTTAGACAGGGTCGGCAATCAGCCCCAGCATTTT. V gene TRBV11-2 combines with J gene TRBJ1-5; tentatively, D is TRBD1 (5 bases). The CDR3 length is 15 residues. Germline-derived CDR1 and CDR2 are SGHAT and FQNNGV. Trimming pared 0 bases from V and 2 bases from J, leaving 8 bases between.